Sequencing of this T cell receptor beta chain was carried out in a study of blood T cell repertoires in COVID-19. About the study: Whether acute or convalescent, the COVID-19 samples came from the United States, Italy and Spain. The cDNA or gDNA used as material had been derived from T cells, B-cell-depleted T cells, or PBMCs.

Per the germline V gene, CDR1 is SGHTA and CDR2 is FQGNSA. The CDR3 covers 15 residues. The V and J ends lost 1 base and 4 bases respectively, with 11 bases between them. TCRdb keeps only in-frame clones here, not all; method: immunoSEQ multiplex PCR. The table includes fewer than 300,000 clones, roughly 91% detected once. Sequencing used peripheral blood. The sequence was obtained from a woman in her thirties or forties who had recovered from COVID-19. V is TRBV7-2 and J is TRBJ2-1, with a possible D match to TRBD2 (6 bases). CDR3 sequence (DNA): TGTGCCAGCAGCTTAGTGGGGGACTTTTACAATGAGCAGTTCTTC. This translates into CASSLVGDFYNEQFF.